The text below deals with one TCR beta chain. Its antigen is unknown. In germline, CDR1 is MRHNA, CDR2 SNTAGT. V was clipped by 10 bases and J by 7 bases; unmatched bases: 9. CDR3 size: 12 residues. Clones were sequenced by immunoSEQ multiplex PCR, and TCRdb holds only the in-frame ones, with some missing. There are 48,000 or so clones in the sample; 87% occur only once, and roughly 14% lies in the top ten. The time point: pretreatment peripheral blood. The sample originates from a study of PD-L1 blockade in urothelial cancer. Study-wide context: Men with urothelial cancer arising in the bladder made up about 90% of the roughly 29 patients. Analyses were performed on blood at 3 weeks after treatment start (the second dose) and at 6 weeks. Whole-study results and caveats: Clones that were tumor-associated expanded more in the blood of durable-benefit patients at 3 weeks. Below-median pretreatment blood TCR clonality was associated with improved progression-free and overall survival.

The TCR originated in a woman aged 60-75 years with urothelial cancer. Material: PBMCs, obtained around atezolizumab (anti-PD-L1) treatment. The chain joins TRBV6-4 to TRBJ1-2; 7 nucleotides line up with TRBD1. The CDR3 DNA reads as TGTGCCACTACGACAGGGCGGGGTGGCTACACCTTC. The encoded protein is CATTTGRGGYTF.